This T cell receptor beta chain was captured by sequencing in a study of cytomegalovirus exposure and HLA in healthy donors. PCR used 60 Vbeta primers and 13 Jbeta primers. Sequencing was performed with immunoSEQ multiplex PCR; in TCRdb, only in-frame clones are kept and a portion is missing. This sample's clone table lists about 130,000 clones. Trimming at V came to 4 bases and at J to 0 bases, leaving 3 bases not matched to a gene. This CDR3 is built from 15 residues. Germline V gene sequence: CDR1 MNHEY, CDR2 SVGAGI. A word on this clone: The antigen is not known.

Points from the study as a whole: An apparent linkage of common viral pathogens to several of the most significant clusters emerged in a later analysis. Earlier analysis yielded a pattern in which most TCR beta V segments were productive about 90% or about 30% of the time. Available immune exposure information was restricted to CMV serostatus only.

The sample taken for sequencing was PBMCs. This receptor was identified in a man aged 40-49 years in good health and CMV-seronegative. The chain couples TRBV6-5 to TRBJ2-1; 7 positions agree with TRBD2. The CDR3 region is CASSLSGISYNEQFF. The CDR3 DNA reads as TGTGCCAGCAGTTTAAGCGGGATCTCCTACAATGAGCAGTTCTTC.